These 3 T cell receptor beta chains came from one sample sequenced in a study of blood T cell repertoires in COVID-19. TCRdb's copy holds only in-frame clones and misses some; the assay was immunoSEQ multiplex PCR. The table includes tens of thousands of clones, about nine tenths detected once. The sequencing sample was made of peripheral blood. Receptors originate from a man in his 70s with active or convalescent COVID-19.

The chain's CDR3 is CASSPYFRDRGQGQPQHF. CDR3 sequence (DNA): TGTGCCAGCAGTCCTTACTTCCGGGACAGGGGGCAGGGACAGCCCCAGCATTTT. This rearrangement joins TRBV6-6 to TRBJ1-5; 12 bases agree with TRBD1. Germline V gene data show CDR1 as MNHNY and CDR2 as SVGAGI (reference sequence). The CDR3 is 18 residues long. V lost 5 bases and J lost 7; bases outside the gene matches: 15.

The genes are TRBV7-2 and TRBJ2-1, with 7 nucleotides matching TRBD1. The CDR3 has 16 amino acids. Germline V gene data show CDR1 as SGHTA and CDR2 as FQGNSA. V shed 5 bases and J 6 bases; nucleotides not matched to a gene: 13. DNA of the CDR3: TGTGCCAGCAGCACCGGTGGTAGGGGACAGCCCAATGAGCAGTTCTTC. It codes for CASSTGGRGQPNEQFF.

This clone was observed a single time. J is TRBJ1-2 and V is TRBV7-9; 7 positions agree with TRBD1. The CDR3 extends over 13 amino acids. The germline CDR1 and CDR2 sequences are SEHNR and FQNEAQ (reference sequence). J was trimmed by 4 bases and V by 5 bases; bases with no gene match: 4. In nucleotides, the CDR3 is TGTGCCAGCAGCCGACAGGGAAGCTATGGCTACACCTTC. Encoded protein: CASSRQGSYGYTF.